The rows below give T cell receptor beta chains drawn from one sample of a study of CD8 T cells in Susac syndrome. TCRdb fed the immunoSEQ multiplex PCR reads into MiXCR, producing one record per CDR3 protein. The data hold 130,000 or so distinct CDR3 sequences, with 96% observed a single time. Material for sequencing was CD4+ T cells from PBMCs. The receptors were gathered from a human donor with Susac syndrome. The CDR3 runs from the conserved cysteine through the conserved F or W. The D gene is left open where the match is weak. The size of a clone is reported for some rows only, either as once, few or many, or as a class for expanded clones.

d_call j_call cdr3_length clone_size v_call cdr3_nt cdr3_aa
. TRBJ2-5 14 . TRBV5-4 TGTGCCAGCAGCTTGCGGGGGTCAAGAGAGACCCAGTACTTC CASSLRGSRETQYF
TRBD2 TRBJ2-5 17 . TRBV3-1 TGTGCCAGCAGCCAATACGGGACTAGCGGGAGTCAAGAGACCCAGTACTTC CASSQYGTSGSQETQYF
. TRBJ1-1 14 once TRBV12-3/TRBV12-4 TGTGCCAGCAGTTTAGGGCGGCAGATCACTGAAGCTTTCTTT CASSLGRQITEAFF
TRBD1 TRBJ2-7 14 . TRBV20-1 TGCAGTGCACTCGGACAGGGGCACTTCTACGAGCAGTACTTC CSALGQGHFYEQYF
TRBD2 TRBJ2-1 15 . TRBV29-1 TGCAGCGCCTTCGGACTAGCGGAACTCTACAATGAGCAGTTCTTC CSAFGLAELYNEQFF
. TRBJ2-5 13 . TRBV29-1 TGCAGCGTAGAGCGTAGCAGGGCGGAGACCCAGTACTTC CSVERSRAETQYF
. TRBJ2-2 13 . TRBV30 TGTGCCTGGATGGTCAGTCTCACCGGGGAGCTGTTTTTT CAWMVSLTGELFF
TRBD1 TRBJ2-7 13 . TRBV20-1 TGCAGTGCTAGACCGGGACAGGGGTACGAGCAGTACTTC CSARPGQGYEQYF
TRBD1 TRBJ2-7 15 . TRBV15 TGTGCCACCAGCAAGGGGGCCCACCAATCCCTCGAGCAGTACTTC CATSKGAHQSLEQYF
TRBD2 TRBJ2-5 15 . TRBV20-1 TGCAGTGCTGGGGGACTAGCGGGGAATTGGGAGACCCAGTACTTC CSAGGLAGNWETQYF
TRBD1 TRBJ2-7 15 . TRBV29-1 TGCAGCGTTTCGACTTCGGGACAGGGGGCCTACGAGCAGTACTTC CSVSTSGQGAYEQYF
. TRBJ2-3 13 . TRBV29-1 TGCAGCGTTGGAGGCAAACACGCGGATACGCAGTATTTT CSVGGKHADTQYF
TRBD1 TRBJ1-5 13 . TRBV6-1 TGTGCCAGCAGGGAGACAGGGCCTCAGCCCCAGCATTTT CASRETGPQPQHF
TRBD2 TRBJ2-3 16 . TRBV7-2 TGTGCCAGCAGCTTAAGTGCGGGAGGGACTGGAGATACGCAGTATTTT CASSLSAGGTGDTQYF
. TRBJ1-2 15 . TRBV20-1 TGCAGTGCTACGGACACAGGGCGTGCTAACTATGGCTACACCTTC CSATDTGRANYGYTF
. TRBJ2-3 12 . TRBV20-1 TGCAGTGCTAAGGGAGGCACAGATACGCAGTATTTT CSAKGGTDTQYF
TRBD1 TRBJ1-4 14 . TRBV9 TGTGCCAGCAGCGTAGGGGGACAGGGAGAAAAACTGTTTTTT CASSVGGQGEKLFF
. TRBJ1-2 13 . TRBV28 TGTGCCAGCAGTTCCGGGACGGCGGTCGGCTACACCTTC CASSSGTAVGYTF
. TRBJ2-1 12 . TRBV3-1 TGTGCCAGCAGCCTCCTCGGAGATGAGCAGTTCTTC CASSLLGDEQFF
TRBD2 TRBJ2-5 14 . TRBV20-1 TGCAGTGCTGACCCGGGGGGGGCTGGGGAGACCCAGTACTTC CSADPGGAGETQYF
. TRBJ2-4 13 . TRBV24-1 TGTGCCACCAGTGACAAGACTCGGGACATTCAGTACTTC CATSDKTRDIQYF
. TRBJ2-4 14 . TRBV7-9 TGTGCCAGCAGCCTTGAGATAGCCAAAAACATTCAGTACTTC CASSLEIAKNIQYF
. TRBJ2-7 15 . TRBV3-1 TGTGCCAGCAGCCAAGACCCCAGGGTACAGGACGAGCAGTACTTC CASSQDPRVQDEQYF
TRBD1 TRBJ2-4 16 few TRBV30 TGTGCCTGGAGTACCGGACAGGGGCAAAGCAAAAACATTCAGTACTTC CAWSTGQGQSKNIQYF
TRBD2 TRBJ2-3 16 once TRBV9 TGTGCCAGCAGCGATCGGGGACTAGCGGGAGGAAGAGCGCAGTATTTT CASSDRGLAGGRAQYF
. TRBJ2-7 14 . TRBV6-1 TGTGCCAGCAGTGGACGGACAGTGAGGCACGAGCAGTACTTC CASSGRTVRHEQYF
. TRBJ2-7 13 . TRBV7-9 TGTGCCAGCGCCGCGGCGACTCCCTACGAGCAGTACTTC CASAAATPYEQYF
. TRBJ1-1 10 . TRBV29-1 TGCAGCGTTGATGGGATCAGACCCGGCTTT CSVDGIRPGF
TRBD1 TRBJ2-7 18 . TRBV25-1 TGTGCCAGCAGTGAGGACAGGGGACGTGCGGTTGTTTCCTACGAGCAGTACTTC CASSEDRGRAVVSYEQYF
. TRBJ2-1 14 . TRBV5-1 TGCGCCAGCAGCTCCCTCCCCGTGGGAAACGAGCAGTTCTTC CASSSLPVGNEQFF
. TRBJ2-7 15 . TRBV7-9 TGTGCCAGCAGCTTGGTTAGCGGAGGATCCTACGAGCAGTACTTC CASSLVSGGSYEQYF
. TRBJ1-1 14 . TRBV15 TGTGCCACCAGCAGAGATCCCCTAACAGGGTCGGCTTTCTTT CATSRDPLTGSAFF
. TRBJ2-7 14 . TRBV5-4 TGTGCCAGCAGCCCCGGGTCGACTACCTACGAGCAGTACTTC CASSPGSTTYEQYF
. TRBJ1-5 12 . TRBV20-1 TGCAGTGCTAGTAGGAGCAATCAGCCCCAGCATTTT CSASRSNQPQHF
. TRBJ2-1 14 . TRBV9 TGTGCCAGCAGCGCGCCGGGGGACTACAATGAGCAGTTCTTC CASSAPGDYNEQFF
TRBD1 TRBJ1-2 13 . TRBV7-3 TGTGCCAGCAGCTTATCGGACAGGGGAGGCTACACCTTC CASSLSDRGGYTF
. TRBJ1-1 14 . TRBV29-1 TGCAGCGTTGACAGCTCTTCTGGGCGCACTGAAGCTTTCTTT CSVDSSSGRTEAFF
TRBD1 TRBJ1-2 15 . TRBV4-3 TGCGCCAGCAGCCAAGGACAGGGATCTAACTATGGCTACACCTTC CASSQGQGSNYGYTF
TRBD1 TRBJ2-7 13 . TRBV12-3/TRBV12-4 TGTGCCAGCAGTTTGGGACAGGGCCGAGAGCAGTACTTC CASSLGQGREQYF
TRBD2 TRBJ2-3 16 . TRBV4-3 TGCGCCAGCAGCCAAGATACCGGGAGGGCCGTGGATACGCAGTATTTT CASSQDTGRAVDTQYF
. TRBJ1-2 14 . TRBV30 TGTGCCTGGAGTCCGGGACACACTAACTATGGCTACACCTTC CAWSPGHTNYGYTF
. TRBJ2-3 14 . TRBV7-7 TGTGCTAGCAGCTTTTTAGGGTCCTCAGATACGCAGTATTTT CASSFLGSSDTQYF
. TRBJ2-7 12 . TRBV5-6 TGTGCCAGCAGCTTGTACGGTTCCGAGCAGTACTTC CASSLYGSEQYF
. TRBJ1-5 15 once TRBV11-2 TGTGCCAGCAGCTTAGTTCAGGGCGGCAATCAGCCCCAGCATTTT CASSLVQGGNQPQHF
TRBD2 TRBJ2-1 16 . TRBV24-1 TGTGCCACCGAGGGACTAGGCGGCGCCTCCTACAATGAGCAGTTCTTC CATEGLGGASYNEQFF
. TRBJ2-1 14 . TRBV5-1 TGCGCCAGCAGCTTGGAGGTTTCCTACAATGAGCAGTTCTTC CASSLEVSYNEQFF
TRBD1 TRBJ2-7 15 . TRBV28 TGTGCCAGCAGTTTATGGGACAGGGACACCTACGAGCAGTACTTC CASSLWDRDTYEQYF
. TRBJ1-2 12 . TRBV19 TGTGCCAGTAGTTTTACAGGTTATGGCTACACCTTC CASSFTGYGYTF
. TRBJ2-2 16 . TRBV5-5 TGTGCCAGCAGCTTGGGTCCAGCGGCGAACACCGGGGAGCTGTTTTTT CASSLGPAANTGELFF
. TRBJ1-1 11 . TRBV28 TGTGCCAGTTTCCGGGCCCCCGAAGCTTTCTTT CASFRAPEAFF
TRBD2 TRBJ2-1 16 . TRBV9 TGTGCCAGCAGCGTCCTCAGCGGGAGTCGCGACAATGAGCAGTTCTTC CASSVLSGSRDNEQFF
. TRBJ1-2 14 . TRBV19 TGTGCCAGTACCAACAGCTTACCCAACTATGGCTACACCTTC CASTNSLPNYGYTF
. TRBJ2-7 12 once TRBV5-4 TGTGCCAGCAGCCCAGGACAGTACGAGCAGTACTTC CASSPGQYEQYF
. TRBJ2-3 11 . TRBV29-1 TGCAGCGCCGTGGAGGGCGGTACGCAGTATTTT CSAVEGGTQYF
. TRBJ2-5 16 . TRBV19 TGTGCCAGTAGTTCAACAGGGAGTGGGTCGCAGAGGGCCCAGTACTTC CASSSTGSGSQRAQYF
. TRBJ2-6 16 . TRBV20-1 TGCAGTGCTAGTTCCAGGGAGGTCTCTGGGGCCAACGTCCTGACTTTC CSASSREVSGANVLTF
. TRBJ1-1 12 . TRBV18 TGTGCCAGCTCACCCCCGGGGACTGAAGCTTTCTTT CASSPPGTEAFF
. TRBJ2-1 14 . TRBV29-1 TGCAGCGTTCCGTCAAGGCCTGCCTACAATGAGCAGTTCTTC CSVPSRPAYNEQFF